The next 23 T cell receptor beta chains were all read from a single sample in a study of blood T cell repertoires in COVID-19. Assay: immunoSEQ multiplex PCR; the TCRdb copy retains only in-frame clones and omits some. The sample lists about 220,000 clones, about four fifths occurring once. Sequencing input: PBMCs or T cells enriched from blood (not recorded which). The receptors originated from a woman aged 50 to 60 who had been exposed to COVID-19.

This chain connects TRBV28 to TRBJ2-7, with D maybe TRBD1 (6 bases). The V gene lost 6 bases and the J gene lost 5 bases, with 14 bases spanning the gap. Germline lookup yields CDR1 MDHEN and CDR2 SYDVKM. CDR3 size: 13 residues. Here the CDR3 DNA reads TGTGCCAGCAGCTTGATCAGGGGTAACGAGCAGTACTTC. This codes for CASSLIRGNEQYF.

V usage is TRBV5-4 and J usage is TRBJ1-1; D unresolved. With 4 bases removed from V and 1 base from J, the gap between germline ends came to 14 bases. Per the germline V gene, CDR1 is SGHNT and CDR2 is YYREEE (reference sequence). This CDR3 is 15 amino acids long. CDR3 in amino acids: CASSPKSGGNTEAFF. The CDR3 bases are TGTGCCAGCAGCCCCAAAAGCGGAGGGAACACTGAAGCTTTCTTT. Drawing the rest from reference TRBV5-4 and TRBJ1-1, the complete variable domain is ETGVTQSPTHLIKTRGQQVTLRCSSQSGHNTVSWYQQALGQGPQFIFQYYREEENGRGNFPPRFSGLQFPNYSSELNVNALELDDSALYLCASSPKSGGNTEAFFGQGTRLTVV.

The V and J genes are TRBV3-1 (or the pseudogene TRBV3-2) and TRBJ2-1; 9 bases fit TRBD2. CDR3 length: 16 amino acids. V gave up 2 bases and J gave up 7 bases; unmatched junction bases: 9. CDR1 and CDR2 (germline): LGHDT, YNNKEL (reference sequence). The CDR3 DNA reads as TGTGCCAGCAGCCAAAATCTGGCGGGGGGGCTTAATGAGCAGTTCTTC. This gives the protein CASSQNLAGGLNEQFF.

The sample holds a few counts of this clone. CDR3 loop: CASRPPAGSGNTIYF. The CDR3, as DNA: TGTGCCAGCAGACCCCCCGCAGGCTCTGGAAACACCATATATTTT. This chain uses TRBV6-5 with TRBJ1-3; no reliable D call. Trimming cost V 6 bases and J 0 bases, with 12 bases left between them. The CDR3 extends over 15 amino acids. CDR1 and CDR2 (germline): MNHEY, SVGAGI.

J is TRBJ1-6 and V is TRBV27, with D unclear. Trimming left V 6 bases short and J 8 bases short, with 14 bases between. The CDR3 is 14 amino acids. Germline lookup yields CDR1 MNHEY and CDR2 SMNVEV (reference sequence). CDR3: CASSLKPSDSPLHF. For the CDR3, the DNA is TGTGCCAGCAGCTTAAAACCAAGCGATTCACCCCTCCACTTT.

This clone turned up a few times. The gene calls are TRBV28 and TRBJ1-6, with 7 positions matching TRBD1. The CDR3 is 14 residues long. V was pared by 6 bases and J by 7 bases, with 6 bases of the junction left unmatched. In germline, CDR1 is MDHEN, CDR2 SYDVKM. As DNA, the CDR3 is TGTGCCAGCAGGAAACCGGGACAGAATTCACCCCTCCACTTT. Its protein product is CASRKPGQNSPLHF.

This sequence joins TRBV19 and TRBJ2-5; D possibly corresponds to TRBD1 (6 bases). Deletions cut 3 bases from V and 3 bases from J, with 14 bases between. This CDR3 has 15 amino acids. Germline V CDR1 and CDR2: LNHDA, SQIVND (reference sequence). The CDR3 reads CASSIIAGEKETQYF. The CDR3 DNA reads TGTGCCAGTAGTATTATTGCAGGGGAAAAAGAGACCCAGTACTTC.

The chain joins TRBV7-8 to TRBJ1-1, with 8 bases fitting TRBD1. Trimming at V came to 1 base and at J to 4 bases, leaving 5 bases not matched to a gene. Per germline, CDR1 SGHVS and CDR2 FQNEAQ. CDR3 size: 15 residues. CDR3 sequence (DNA): TGTGCCAGCAGCTTAGACAGGGGGACAGGCACTGAAGCTTTCTTT. Encoded protein: CASSLDRGTGTEAFF.

Written as DNA, the CDR3 is TGTGCTAGTGCTAGCTCGGGGGATAACACTGAAGCTTTCTTT. Its protein is CASASSGDNTEAFF. This chain connects TRBV12-5 to TRBJ1-1; TRBD1 might be the D (5 bases). Per the germline V gene, CDR1 is LGHNT and CDR2 is FRNRAP. V was clipped by 7 bases and J by 2 bases, with 14 bases between them. CDR3 length: 14 residues.

V usage is TRBV7-2 and J usage is TRBJ2-6, with a tentative D call TRBD1 (5 bases). This CDR3 is 15 amino acids long. Per the germline V gene, CDR1 is SGHTA and CDR2 is FQGNSA. Trimming removed 4 bases from V and 0 bases from J, with 7 bases in between. The CDR3 loop reads CASSYRLSGANVLTF. The CDR3 nucleotides are TGTGCCAGCAGCTACAGGCTCTCTGGGGCCAACGTCCTGACTTTC.

The chain carries TRBV7-9 and TRBJ1-6, with 7 nucleotides matching TRBD1. In germline, CDR1 is SEHNR, CDR2 FQNEAQ (reference sequence). CDR3 length: 17 residues. J lost 2 bases, V lost 1 base, and 5 bases had no gene match. In DNA form, the CDR3 reads TGTGCCAGCAGCTTAGGCCGCGGGACAGCCTATAATTCACCCCTCCACTTT. Translated, it gives CASSLGRGTAYNSPLHF.

The V gene is TRBV21-1, the J gene TRBJ1-2; the listed D gene, TRBD1, was not tested against the DNA. TRBV21-1 counts as a pseudogene. The CDR3 is made up of 14 amino acids. The CDR3 region has the DNA TGTGCCAGCAGCATTGGACAGGGCATCGACGGCTACACCTTC. Its translation: CASSIGQGIDGYTF.

The V gene is TRBV4-1, the J gene TRBJ2-2; D is unresolved. CDR1 and CDR2 (germline): MGHRA, YSYEKL. The CDR3 sequence is 16 residues long. With 0 bases removed from V and 0 bases from J, the gap between germline ends came to 8 bases. The CDR3 DNA reads TGCGCCAGCAGCCAAGAGCGTAACCCGAACACCGGGGAGCTGTTTTTT. Translated, it gives CASSQERNPNTGELFF.

J is TRBJ1-2 and V is TRBV7-9; D not certain. The CDR3 is made up of 15 amino acids. The ends were cut back, 6 bases at V and 1 base at J, with 15 bases in the middle. Germline V gene sequence: CDR1 SEHNR, CDR2 FQNEAQ (reference sequence). This CDR3 reads CASSQGRRDNYGYTF. Here the CDR3 DNA reads TGTGCCAGCAGTCAAGGGAGAAGGGATAACTATGGCTACACCTTC.

The chain has TRBV14 and TRBJ1-5, with D perhaps TRBD1 (6 bases). V was trimmed by 0 bases and J by 5 bases, leaving 20 bases between them. Germline CDR1 and CDR2: SGHDN and FVKESK. The CDR3 has 18 residues. This CDR3 reads CASSQEGRGGAQDQPQHF. CDR3 in DNA: TGTGCCAGCAGCCAAGAGGGGCGGGGGGGCGCTCAAGATCAGCCCCAGCATTTT.

The V and J genes are TRBV29-1 and TRBJ1-3; the D gene is possibly TRBD1 (5 bases). Germline V gene data show CDR1 as SQVTM and CDR2 as ANQGSEA. CDR3 length: 14 residues. V dropped 6 bases and J dropped 0 bases, with 12 bases sitting between them. Here the CDR3 reads CSVGGGNSGNTIYF. The CDR3 DNA reads as TGCAGCGTCGGGGGTGGGAACTCTGGAAACACCATATATTTT.

The chain recombines TRBV6-4 with TRBJ2-3; no firm D call. From germline, CDR1 is MRHNA and CDR2 SNTAGT. Between the trimmed V and J ends, which lost 4 bases and 2 bases, there was a span of 7 bases. This CDR3 has 13 amino acids. The CDR3 sequence is CASSVGLTDTQYF. The CDR3, as DNA: TGTGCCAGCAGTGTCGGTCTCACAGATACGCAGTATTTT.

The V and J genes are TRBV19 and TRBJ1-6, with D tentatively TRBD1 (6 bases). Germline loops: CDR1 LNHDA, CDR2 SQIVND (reference sequence). Trimming left V 3 bases short and J 5 bases short, with 11 bases between. This CDR3 comprises 15 residues. CDR3 DNA sequence: TGTGCCAGTAGTATTGCGGGGGCGCATAATTCACCCCTCCACTTT. Translation gives CASSIAGAHNSPLHF.

The V and J genes are TRBV10-1 and TRBJ2-3, with a possible D match to TRBD1 (5 bases). Germline values: CDR1 WNHNN, CDR2 SYGVQD (reference sequence). V dropped 5 bases and J dropped 6 bases, with 9 bases sitting between them. CDR3 length: 12 amino acids. The CDR3 protein is CASSPGSDTQYF. CDR3 sequence (DNA): TGCGCCAGCAGTCCAGGGTCGGATACGCAGTATTTT.

The rearrangement uses TRBV7-8 and TRBJ2-2, with 7 bases aligning to TRBD1. The V segment lost 5 bases and the J segment 6 bases; nucleotides outside the gene matches: 6. The germline CDR1 and CDR2 sequences are SGHVS and FQNEAQ. The CDR3 spans 14 residues. The DNA for the CDR3 is TGTGCCAGCAGCACCAGACAGGGTGCCGGGGAGCTGTTTTTT. Protein: CASSTRQGAGELFF. Supplemented by reference TRBV7-8 and TRBJ2-2, the full variable domain reads GAGVSQSPRYKVAKRGQDVALRCDPISGHVSLFWYQQALGQGPEFLTYFQNEAQLDKSGLPSDRFFAERPEGSVSTLKIQRTQQEDSAVYLCASSTRQGAGELFFGEGSRLTVL.

CDR3 sequence (DNA): TGTGCCAGCACTGTGACAGGGGGACACAATCAGCCCCAGCATTTT. It translates to CASTVTGGHNQPQHF. This sequence joins TRBV6-5 and TRBJ1-5, with TRBD1 identical over 9 bases. This CDR3 contains 15 residues. The V gene end was trimmed by 7 bases and the J gene end by 3 bases; junction bases not matched to a gene: 7. Germline V gene sequence: CDR1 MNHEY, CDR2 SVGAGI.

The chain employs TRBV27 and TRBJ1-2; 8 bases are a match to TRBD1. The CDR3 has 14 amino acids. Germline CDR1 and CDR2: MNHEY and SMNVEV (reference sequence). Trimming removed 6 bases from V and 1 base from J; junction bases left unmatched: 4. The CDR3 DNA sequence: TGTGCCAGCAGCCGGGACAGGATTAACTATGGCTACACCTTC. This gives the protein CASSRDRINYGYTF.

The genes are TRBV19 and TRBJ1-2, with 9 bases aligning to TRBD1. Germline V CDR1 and CDR2: LNHDA, SQIVND (reference sequence). The CDR3 sequence is 19 residues long. V shed 5 bases and J 3 bases; nucleotides not matched to a gene: 19. CDR3 coding DNA: TGTGCCAGTAGTCCCCGAACCGGACAGGGGCCTAGTACTTACTATGGCTACACCTTC. It is translated as CASSPRTGQGPSTYYGYTF.